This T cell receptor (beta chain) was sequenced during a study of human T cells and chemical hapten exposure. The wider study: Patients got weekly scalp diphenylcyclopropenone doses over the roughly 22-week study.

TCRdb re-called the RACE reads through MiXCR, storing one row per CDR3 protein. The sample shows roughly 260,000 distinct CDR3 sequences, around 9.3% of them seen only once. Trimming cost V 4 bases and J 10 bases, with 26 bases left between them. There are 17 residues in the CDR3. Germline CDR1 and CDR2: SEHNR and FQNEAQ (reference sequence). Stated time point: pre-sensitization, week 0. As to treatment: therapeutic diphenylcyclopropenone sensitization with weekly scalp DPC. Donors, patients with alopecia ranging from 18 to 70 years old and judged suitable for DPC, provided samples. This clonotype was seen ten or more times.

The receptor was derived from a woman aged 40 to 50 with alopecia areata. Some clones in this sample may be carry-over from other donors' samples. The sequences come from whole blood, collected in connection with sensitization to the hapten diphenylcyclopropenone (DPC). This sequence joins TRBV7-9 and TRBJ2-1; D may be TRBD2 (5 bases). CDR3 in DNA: TGTGCCAGCAGCTCCCCCCTGGGTAGCGCTAAGGGCAGGGAGCAGTTCTTC. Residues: CASSSPLGSAKGREQFF.